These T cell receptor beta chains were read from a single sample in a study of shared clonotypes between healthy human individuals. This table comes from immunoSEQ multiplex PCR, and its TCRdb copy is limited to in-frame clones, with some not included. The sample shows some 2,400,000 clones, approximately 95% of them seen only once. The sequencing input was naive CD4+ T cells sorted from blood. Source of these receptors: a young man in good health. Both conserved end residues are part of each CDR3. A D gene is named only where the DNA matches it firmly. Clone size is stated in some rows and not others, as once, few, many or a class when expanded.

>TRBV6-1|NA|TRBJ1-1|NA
TGTGCCAGCAGTGCAGTAGACAGTCGCGGGACTGAAGCTTTCTTT
CASSAVDSRGTEAFF
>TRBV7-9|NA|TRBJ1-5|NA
TGTGCCAGCAGCTTAGAGGGAGATTACAATCAGCCCCAGCATTTT
CASSLEGDYNQPQHF
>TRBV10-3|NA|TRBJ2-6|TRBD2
TGTGCCATCAGTGAGAGCGGGGCTGGGGCCAACGTCCTGACTTTC
CAISESGAGANVLTF
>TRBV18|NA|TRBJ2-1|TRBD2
TGTGCCAGCTCACCACTAGCGGGAAGTAACAATGAGCAGTTCTTC
CASSPLAGSNNEQFF
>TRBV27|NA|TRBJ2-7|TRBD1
TGTGCCAGCAGTTTCGGACAGGGCTTCGAGCAGTACTTC
CASSFGQGFEQYF
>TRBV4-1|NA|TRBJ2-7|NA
TGCGCCAGCAGCCAAGAAATTACAGGGCGGGGCTACTACGAGCAGTACTTC
CASSQEITGRGYYEQYF
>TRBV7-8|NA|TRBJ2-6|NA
TGTGCCAGCAGCTTAGGCGTGGCGCCTGGGGCCAACGTCCTGACTTTC
CASSLGVAPGANVLTF
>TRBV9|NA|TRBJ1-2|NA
TGTGCCAGCAGCGTAGCCGGGGTAGCGCGTGGCTACACCTTC
CASSVAGVARGYTF
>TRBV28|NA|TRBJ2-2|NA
TGTGCCAGCAGCCGTCGCAATACCGGGGAGCTGTTTTTT
CASSRRNTGELFF
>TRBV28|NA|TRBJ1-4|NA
TGTGCCAGCAGCCGCGAGGCCCCAAAGGAAAAACTGTTTTTT
CASSREAPKEKLFF
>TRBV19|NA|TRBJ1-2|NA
TGTGCCAGTAGTGACGGTGGAGCTAACTATGGCTACACCTTC
CASSDGGANYGYTF
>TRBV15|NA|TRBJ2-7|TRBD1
TGTGCCACCTCCAGGACAGGGACGAGGGAGCAGTACTTC
CATSRTGTREQYF
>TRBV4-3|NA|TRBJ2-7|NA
TGCGCCAGCAGCCCGGGACCCCCGGGCTACGAGCAGTACTTC
CASSPGPPGYEQYF
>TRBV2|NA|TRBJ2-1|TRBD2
TGTGCCAGCAGTGGACTAGCGGATGAGCAGTTCTTC
CASSGLADEQFF
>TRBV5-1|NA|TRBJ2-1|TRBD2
TGCGCCAGCAGCAGCGGGGGGCCGAGCTCCTACAATGAGCAGTTCTTC
CASSSGGPSSYNEQFF
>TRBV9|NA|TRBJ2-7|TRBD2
TGTGCCAGCAGCTTATCCCCGGGACTAGCTTACGAGCAGTACTTC
CASSLSPGLAYEQYF
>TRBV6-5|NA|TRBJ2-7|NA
TGTGCCAGCAGTTACTCCTGGGGAACCTACGAGCAGTACTTC
CASSYSWGTYEQYF
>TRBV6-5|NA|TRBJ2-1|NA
TGTGCCAGCAGCACCGGGACTCCCACCTACAATGAGCAGTTCTTC
CASSTGTPTYNEQFF
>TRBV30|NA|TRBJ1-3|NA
TGTGCTACGGGATGGGCAGCTGGAAACACCATATATTTT
CATGWAAGNTIYF
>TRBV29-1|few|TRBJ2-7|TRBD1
TGCAGCGTTGAACGGGACAGGGCCCACGAGCAGTACTTC
CSVERDRAHEQYF
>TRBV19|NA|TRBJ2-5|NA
TGTGCCAGTAGTAAATTACAAGGGGTAGAGACCCAGTACTTC
CASSKLQGVETQYF
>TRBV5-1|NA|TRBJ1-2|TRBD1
TGCGCCAGCAGCTTAGGACGACGGGACAGGGGAATTAATGGCTACACCTTC
CASSLGRRDRGINGYTF
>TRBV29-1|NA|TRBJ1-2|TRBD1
TGCAGCGTGAGACCGGGACAGGCCGGTAGCTACACCTTC
CSVRPGQAGSYTF
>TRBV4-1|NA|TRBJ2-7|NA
TGCGCCAGCAGCCACCCCTTTGGGGAGCAGTACTTC
CASSHPFGEQYF
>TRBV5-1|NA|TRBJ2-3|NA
TGCGCCAGCAGCGCCGGGCCGGGACTCTCAACAGATACGCAGTATTTT
CASSAGPGLSTDTQYF
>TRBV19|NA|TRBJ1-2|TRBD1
TGTGCCAGTAGGGGGACAGGCCCTTCTGGCTACACCTTC
CASRGTGPSGYTF
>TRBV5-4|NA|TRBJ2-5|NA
TGTGCCAGCAGCTTGGGACTGGGCGGAGAGACCCAGTACTTC
CASSLGLGGETQYF
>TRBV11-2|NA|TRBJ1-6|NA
TGTGCCAGCAGAGGGGACTGGAGCTCCTATAATTCACCCCTCCACTTT
CASRGDWSSYNSPLHF
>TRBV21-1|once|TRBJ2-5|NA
TGTGCCAGCAGCAAAGACAGGGGGCGACAAGAGACCCAGTACTTC
CASSKDRGRQETQYF
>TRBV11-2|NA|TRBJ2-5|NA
TGTGCCAGCAGTTTTTCTCAAGAGACCCAGTACTTC
CASSFSQETQYF
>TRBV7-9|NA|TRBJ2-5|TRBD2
TGTGCCAGTGGGAGGGGACAAGAGACCCAGTACTTC
CASGRGQETQYF
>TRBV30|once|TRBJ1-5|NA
TGTGCCTGGAGTGAGGGTCAGGGCCATGCGCATTTT
CAWSEGQGHAHF
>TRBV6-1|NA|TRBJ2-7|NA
TGTGCCAGCAGTGAAAATCCGGGACCCAAGTACTTC
CASSENPGPKYF
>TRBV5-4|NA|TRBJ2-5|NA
TGTGCCAGCAAATTGAGGGCGCAGACCTATCAGTACTTC
CASKLRAQTYQYF
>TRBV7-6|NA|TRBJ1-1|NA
TGTGCCAGCAGCTTAGAACAAAACACTGAAGCTTTCTTT
CASSLEQNTEAFF
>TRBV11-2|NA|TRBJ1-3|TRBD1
TGTGCCAGCAGCTTAGTCGGGACAGACGCATCCCACTCTGGAAACACCATATATTTT
CASSLVGTDASHSGNTIYF
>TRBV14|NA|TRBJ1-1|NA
TGTGCCAGCAGCCCTTTATGGACAGACAAGAACACTGAAGCTTTCTTT
CASSPLWTDKNTEAFF